The 8 T cell receptor beta chains listed next were all sequenced from one sample in a study of CD8+CD57+ T cells in acquired aplastic anemia. Using genomic DNA as the template, TCR beta VDJ and CDR3 profiling was carried out. TCRdb independently ran MiXCR on the reads; one entry per CDR3 protein. This sample carries roughly 190,000 distinct CDR3 sequences, about 53% of them seen once, and the ten largest clones take approximately 15%. The sample was sorted CD4+, CD8+, or CD8+CD57+ T cells (not recorded which) from PBMCs. The receptor source for this set is a human donor in good health, serving as a control.

CDR3 protein: CASSLKVTGRRDTQYF. The CDR3 region has the DNA TGTGCCAGCAGCTTAAAGGTGACAGGGAGGAGAGATACGCAGTATTTT. The V call is TRBV7-9, the J call TRBJ2-3; D is possibly TRBD1 (7 bases). This CDR3 is built from 16 residues. Trimming took 2 bases from V and 5 from J, leaving 17 bases between them. Germline CDR1 reads SEHNR; CDR2 reads FQNEAQ (reference sequence). The full variable domain, rest sourced from reference TRBV7-9 and TRBJ2-3, is DTGVSQNPRHKITKRGQNVTFRCDPISEHNRLYWYRQTLGQGPEFLTYFQNEAQLEKSRLLSDRFSAERPKGSFSTLEIQRTEQGDSAMYLCASSLKVTGRRDTQYFGPGTRLTVL.

This clonotype was seen ten or more times. The chain links TRBV7-2 to TRBJ2-3, with D possibly being TRBD1 (5 bases). Trimming pared 1 base from V and 8 bases from J, leaving 13 bases between. Germline-derived CDR1 and CDR2 are SGHTA and FQGNSA. The CDR3 contains 14 residues. The CDR3 reads CASSLGGAAGTQYF. The CDR3 coding sequence is TGTGCCAGCAGCTTAGGTGGGGCCGCCGGTACGCAGTATTTT. The full variable domain, its missing parts supplied by reference TRBV7-2 and TRBJ2-3, is GAGVSQSPSNKVTEKGKDVELRCDPISGHTALYWYRQSLGQGLEFLIYFQGNSAPDKSGLPSDRFSAERTGGSVSTLTIQRTQQEDSAVYLCASSLGGAAGTQYFGPGTRLTVL.

This clonotype was recorded many times. This chain joins TRBV5-5 and TRBJ1-2; the D is unclear. The germline gives CDR1 SGHKS, CDR2 YYEKEE (reference sequence). Trimming shortened V by 3 bases and J by 2 bases, and 11 bases separated the two germline ends. The CDR3 totals 14 residues. CDR3 sequence reads: CASSSTPSNYGYTF. DNA of the CDR3: TGTGCCAGCAGCTCGACTCCGTCGAACTATGGCTACACCTTC.

The V gene is TRBV19, the J gene TRBJ1-1, with 11 positions matching TRBD1. The CDR3 has 15 amino acids. CDR1 and CDR2 from the germline V gene are LNHDA and SQIVND (reference sequence). V was pared by 4 bases and J by 7 bases, with 8 bases of the junction left unmatched. The CDR3 DNA sequence: TGTGCCAGTAGTACCCTTCGGGGACAGGGGGTTGAAGCTTTCTTT. It is translated as CASSTLRGQGVEAFF.

This clonotype was observed many times. The V call is TRBV19, the J call TRBJ1-5; maybe TRBD1 (6 bases). This CDR3 comprises 15 residues. Germline V lookup: CDR1 LNHDA, CDR2 SQIVND (reference sequence). V lost 7 bases and J 7 bases, leaving 20 bases between the germline ends. The CDR3 reads CASNGAGAGEQPQHF. The DNA for the CDR3 is TGTGCCAGTAACGGCGCTGGGGCAGGGGAACAGCCCCAGCATTTT.

The chain links TRBV10-3 to TRBJ1-2, with D maybe TRBD1 (5 bases). Trimming pared 10 bases from V and 0 bases from J, leaving 30 bases between. Germline CDR1 is ENHRY and CDR2 is SYGVKD. The CDR3 covers 19 residues. CDR3 sequence reads: CATFRNRIDGGVANYGYTF. CDR3 DNA sequence: TGTGCCACCTTTCGGAACAGGATAGATGGGGGAGTAGCTAACTATGGCTACACCTTC.

Comment on this clonotype: The junction and the germline gene differ at one end; a read error may be behind it. The rearrangement joins TRBV7-9 to TRBJ2-7; no clear D. This CDR3 is built from 13 residues. Germline CDR1 reads SEHNR; CDR2 reads FQNEAQ (reference sequence). In DNA form, the CDR3 reads TGTGCCAGCAGCTCGCCTCTAACCTACGGGCAGTACTTC. Its protein product is CASSSPLTYGQYF. The entire variable domain, with the rest obtained from reference TRBV7-9 and TRBJ2-7, is as follows: DTGVSQNPRHKITKRGQNVTFRCDPISEHNRLYWYRQTLGQGPEFLTYFQNEAQLEKSRLLSDRFSAERPKGSFSTLEIQRTEQGDSAMYLCASSSPLTYGQYFGPGTRLTVT.

This clonotype was recorded only once. V and J are TRBV20-1 and TRBJ2-7; TRBD1 might be the D (5 bases). CDR1 and CDR2 from the germline V gene are DFQATT and SNEGSKA (reference sequence). The CDR3 spans 14 residues. The V gene lost 5 bases and the J gene lost 2 bases, with 16 bases spanning the gap. Here the CDR3 DNA reads TGCAGTGCTGATACAGGCGAACTTACCTACGAGCAGTACTTC. Residues: CSADTGELTYEQYF.